The T cell receptor beta chain under discussion was sequenced for a study of blood T cell repertoires in COVID-19. As for the study in general: Whether acute or convalescent, the COVID-19 samples came from the United States, Italy and Spain. The cDNA or gDNA used as material had been derived from T cells, B-cell-depleted T cells, or PBMCs.

The CDR3 runs to 14 residues. The germline gives CDR1 SGHVS, CDR2 FQNEAQ. V lost 4 bases to trimming and J lost 3 bases; unmatched junction nucleotides: 1. As processed by the authors: Quantification of nucleated cells was approximated via reference gene primer amplification. Profiled with immunoSEQ multiplex PCR; TCRdb holds only in-frame clones, not every one. The V and J calls and clone size are taken from that table; D and trimming were inferred from the DNA. The table records around 250,000 clones, around 90% of them present only once. V gene TRBV7-8 combines with J gene TRBJ2-2, with 8 positions matching TRBD1. The source is a woman in her 70s with active or convalescent COVID-19. The specimen sequenced was peripheral blood. CDR3 amino acids: CASSWGQDTGELFF. DNA for the CDR3: TGTGCCAGCAGCTGGGGACAGGACACCGGGGAGCTGTTTTTT.